This TCR beta chain is drawn from a study of OX40 agonist ivuxolimab in advanced cancers. Overall study: The treatment was a fully human IgG2 OX40 agonist, ivuxolimab.

Generated by immunoSEQ multiplex PCR, the TCRdb table keeps only in-frame clones and is missing some. The sample yields some 20,000 clones, 80% to 90% seen once. The CDR3 totals 15 residues. From germline, CDR1 is MNHEY and CDR2 SMNVEV (reference sequence). V was shortened by 9 bases and J by 4 bases, with 19 bases between the two germline ends. A word on this clone: Its antigen remains unknown.

At baseline, cycle 4 day 1, and cycle 7 day 1, blood was sampled. General study points: CD4+ and CD8+ blood T cells expanded clonally by week 6 at 0.1 to 3.0 mg/kg.

The sample here was CD4+ or CD8+ T cells sorted from blood, taken in a trial of the OX40 agonist ivuxolimab. This chain links TRBV27 with TRBJ1-5; D not resolved. This sequence originates from an adult with an advanced solid tumor such as melanoma, head and neck, liver or kidney cancer. For the CDR3, the DNA is TGTGCCAGGGGCCTCGGGTCCACGGTTAATCAGCCCCAGCATTTT. It encodes CARGLGSTVNQPQHF.